The source of this T cell receptor beta chain is a study of Graves' ophthalmopathy and Graves' hyperthyroidism. Study-level points and caveats: The model reached 70% to 71% sensitivity and roughly 72% specificity for predicting ophthalmopathy progression.

The CDR3 contains 17 residues. V lost 0 bases, J lost 6 bases, and 14 bases stayed unmatched. The V gene's germline CDR1 is ENHRY and CDR2 SYGVKD. Scientists amplified the TCR beta CDR3 regions from RNA transcripts. The library came from an HTBI-primed first-round RT-PCR and a second-round multiplex PCR. TCRdb recomputed calls from the multiplex PCR reads with MiXCR, one row per CDR3 protein. Of 150,000 to 200,000 distinct CDR3 sequences in the sample, approximately 40% were seen once. Notes on this clonotype: What it binds is unknown.

The chain uses TRBV10-3 and TRBJ2-7; 7 bases agree with TRBD1. The material sequenced was peripheral blood. The clonotype originates from a man aged 30-40 years with Graves' ophthalmopathy. CDR3 DNA: TGTGCCATCAGTGAGTCCTTGACAGGGTTGGTTGAATTCGAGCAGTACTTC. Its translation is CAISESLTGLVEFEQYF.